The clone carrying this T cell receptor (beta chain) was observed a single time. This entry comes from a study of OX40 agonist ivuxolimab in advanced cancers. Clones were sequenced by immunoSEQ multiplex PCR, and TCRdb holds only the in-frame ones, with some missing. The table includes just under 65,000 clones, 84% detected once. Trimming shortened V by 5 bases and J by 9 bases, and 13 bases separated the two germline ends. Germline V gene lookup returns CDR1 SGHAT and CDR2 FQDESV (reference sequence). This CDR3 spans 12 amino acids. The sequencing here drew on CD4+ or CD8+ T cells sorted from blood, taken in a trial of the OX40 agonist ivuxolimab. This sequence was found in an adult with an advanced solid tumor such as melanoma, head and neck, liver or kidney cancer. V usage is TRBV11-1 and J usage is TRBJ1-1; the D is unclear. CDR3 protein: CASSPGSSKAFF. The CDR3 DNA reads as TGTGCCAGCAGCCCCGGGAGCAGTAAAGCTTTCTTT.